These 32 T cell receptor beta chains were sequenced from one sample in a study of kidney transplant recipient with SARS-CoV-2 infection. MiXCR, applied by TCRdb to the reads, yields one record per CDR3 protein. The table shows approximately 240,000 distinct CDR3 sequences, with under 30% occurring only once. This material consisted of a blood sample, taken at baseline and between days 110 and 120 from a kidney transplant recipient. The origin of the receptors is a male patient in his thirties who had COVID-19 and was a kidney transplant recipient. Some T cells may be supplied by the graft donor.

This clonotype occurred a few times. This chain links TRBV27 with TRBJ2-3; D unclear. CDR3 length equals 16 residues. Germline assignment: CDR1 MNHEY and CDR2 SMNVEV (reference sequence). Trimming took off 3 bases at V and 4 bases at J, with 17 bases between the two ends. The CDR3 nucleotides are TGTGCCAGCAGTTTGAGTGGTCCCCACGGCGCAGATACGCAGTATTTT. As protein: CASSLSGPHGADTQYF.

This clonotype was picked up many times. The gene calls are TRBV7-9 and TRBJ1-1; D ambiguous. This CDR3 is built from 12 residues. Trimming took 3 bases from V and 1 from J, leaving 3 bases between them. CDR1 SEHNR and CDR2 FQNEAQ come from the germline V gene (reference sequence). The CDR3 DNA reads TGTGCCAGCAGCTTTGGGAACACTGAAGCTTTCTTT. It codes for CASSFGNTEAFF.

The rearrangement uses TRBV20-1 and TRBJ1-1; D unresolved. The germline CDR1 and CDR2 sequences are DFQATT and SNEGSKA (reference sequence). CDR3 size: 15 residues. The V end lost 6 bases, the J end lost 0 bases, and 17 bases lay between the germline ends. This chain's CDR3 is CSAPKAGGMNTEAFF. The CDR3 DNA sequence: TGCAGTGCCCCCAAGGCGGGAGGGATGAACACTGAAGCTTTCTTT.

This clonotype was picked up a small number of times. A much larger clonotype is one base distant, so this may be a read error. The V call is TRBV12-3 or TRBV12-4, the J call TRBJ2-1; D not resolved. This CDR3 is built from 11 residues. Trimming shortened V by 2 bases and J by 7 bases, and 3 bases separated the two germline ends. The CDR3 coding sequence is TGTGCCAGCAGTTTACCTAATGAGCAGTTCTTC. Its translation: CASSLPNEQFF.

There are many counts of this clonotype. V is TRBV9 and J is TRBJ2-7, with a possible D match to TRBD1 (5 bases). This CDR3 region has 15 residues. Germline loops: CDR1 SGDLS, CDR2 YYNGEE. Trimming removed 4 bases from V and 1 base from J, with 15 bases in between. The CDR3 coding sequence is TGTGCCAGCAGCCCGACGCTTGGGGCTTCCTACGAGCAGTACTTC. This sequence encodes CASSPTLGASYEQYF.

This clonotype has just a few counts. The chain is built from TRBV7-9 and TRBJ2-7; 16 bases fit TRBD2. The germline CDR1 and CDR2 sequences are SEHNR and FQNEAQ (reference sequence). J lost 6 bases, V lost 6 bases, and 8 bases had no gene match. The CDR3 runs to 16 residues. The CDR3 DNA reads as TGTGCCAGCAGGCAGGGACTAGCGGGAGGGCCCGGCGAGCAGTACTTC. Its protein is CASRQGLAGGPGEQYF. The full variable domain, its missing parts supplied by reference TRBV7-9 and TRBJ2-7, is DTGVSQNPRHKITKRGQNVTFRCDPISEHNRLYWYRQTLGQGPEFLTYFQNEAQLEKSRLLSDRFSAERPKGSFSTLEIQRTEQGDSAMYLCASRQGLAGGPGEQYFGPGTRLTVT.

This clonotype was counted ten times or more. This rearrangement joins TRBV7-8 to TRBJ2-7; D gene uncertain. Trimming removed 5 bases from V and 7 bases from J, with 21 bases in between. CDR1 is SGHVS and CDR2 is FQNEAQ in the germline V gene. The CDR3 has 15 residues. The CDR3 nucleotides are TGTGCCAGCAGCCCCTCCCCCCATCATCTGCAGGAGCAGTACGTC. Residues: CASSPSPHHLQEQYV.

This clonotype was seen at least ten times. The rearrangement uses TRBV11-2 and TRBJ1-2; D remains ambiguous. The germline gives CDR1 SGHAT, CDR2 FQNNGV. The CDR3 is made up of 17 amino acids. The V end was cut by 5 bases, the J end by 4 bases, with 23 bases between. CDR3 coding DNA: TGTGCCAGCAGCCTTAGGATAACAAGCAGAAAGACCTATGGCTACACCTTC. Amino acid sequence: CASSLRITSRKTYGYTF.

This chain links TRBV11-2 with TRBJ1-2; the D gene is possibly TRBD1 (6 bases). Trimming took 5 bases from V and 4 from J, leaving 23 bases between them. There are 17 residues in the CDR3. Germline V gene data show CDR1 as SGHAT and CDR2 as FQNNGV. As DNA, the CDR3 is TGTGCCAGCAGCCGGGGGGCAACACGCAGAAAGACCTATGGCTACACCTTC. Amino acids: CASSRGATRRKTYGYTF.

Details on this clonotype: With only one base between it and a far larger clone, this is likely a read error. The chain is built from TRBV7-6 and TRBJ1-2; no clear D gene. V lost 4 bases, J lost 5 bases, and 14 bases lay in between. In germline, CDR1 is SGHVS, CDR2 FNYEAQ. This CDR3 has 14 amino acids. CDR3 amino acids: CASSYGSGVYGYTF. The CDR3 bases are TGTGCCAGCAGCTACGGGAGCGGTGTATATGGCTACACCTTC.

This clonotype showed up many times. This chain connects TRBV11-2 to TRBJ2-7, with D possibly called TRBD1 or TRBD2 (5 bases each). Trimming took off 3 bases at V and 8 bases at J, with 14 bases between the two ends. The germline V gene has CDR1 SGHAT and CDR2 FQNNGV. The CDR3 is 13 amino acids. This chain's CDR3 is CASSLASGSKQYF. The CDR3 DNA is TGTGCCAGCAGCTTGGCCTCAGGGAGCAAGCAGTACTTC.

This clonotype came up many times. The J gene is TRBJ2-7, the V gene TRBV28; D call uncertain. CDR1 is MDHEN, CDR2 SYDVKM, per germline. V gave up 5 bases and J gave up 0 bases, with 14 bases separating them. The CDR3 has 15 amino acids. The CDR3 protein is CASSGHGGSSYEQYF. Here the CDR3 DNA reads TGTGCCAGCAGTGGCCACGGCGGCAGCTCCTACGAGCAGTACTTC.

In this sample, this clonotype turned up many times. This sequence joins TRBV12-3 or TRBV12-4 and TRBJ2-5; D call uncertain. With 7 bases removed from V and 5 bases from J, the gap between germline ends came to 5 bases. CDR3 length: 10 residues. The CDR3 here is CASMGETQYF. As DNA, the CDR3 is TGTGCCAGCATGGGGGAGACCCAGTACTTC.

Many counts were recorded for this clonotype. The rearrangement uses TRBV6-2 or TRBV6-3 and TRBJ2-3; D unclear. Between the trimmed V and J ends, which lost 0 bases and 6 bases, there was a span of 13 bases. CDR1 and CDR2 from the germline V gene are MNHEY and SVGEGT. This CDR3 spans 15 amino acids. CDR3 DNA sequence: TGTGCCAGCAGTTACTCCCCGACCTCAAGGGATACGCAGTATTTT. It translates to CASSYSPTSRDTQYF.

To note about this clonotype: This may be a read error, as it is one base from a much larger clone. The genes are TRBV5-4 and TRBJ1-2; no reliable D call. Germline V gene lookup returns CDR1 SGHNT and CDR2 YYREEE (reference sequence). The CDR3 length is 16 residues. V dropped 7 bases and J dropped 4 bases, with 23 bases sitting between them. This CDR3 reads CASAISVPGKTYGYTF. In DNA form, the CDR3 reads TGTGCCAGCGCGATTTCCGTACCAGGAAAGACCTATGGCTACACCTTC.

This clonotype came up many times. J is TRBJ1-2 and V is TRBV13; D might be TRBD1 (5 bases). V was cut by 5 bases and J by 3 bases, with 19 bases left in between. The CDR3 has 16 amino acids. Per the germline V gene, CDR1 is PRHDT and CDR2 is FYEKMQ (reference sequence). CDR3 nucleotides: TGTGCCAGCAGCCCCCGTCGGGGCCCAAGTGACTATGGCTACACCTTC. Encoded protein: CASSPRRGPSDYGYTF.

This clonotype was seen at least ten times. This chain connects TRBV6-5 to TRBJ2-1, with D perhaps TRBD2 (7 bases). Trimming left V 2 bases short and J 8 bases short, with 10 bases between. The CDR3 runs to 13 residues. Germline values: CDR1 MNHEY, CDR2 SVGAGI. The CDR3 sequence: CASSYAGAHEQFF. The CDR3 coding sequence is TGTGCCAGCAGTTACGCGGGGGCCCATGAGCAGTTCTTC.

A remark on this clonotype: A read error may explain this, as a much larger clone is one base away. The CDR3 DNA sequence: TGTGCCAGCAGTATCTACAGGGCGGGTTCACCCCTCCACTTT. Translated: CASSIYRAGSPLHF. The chain employs TRBV28 and TRBJ1-6, with D perhaps matching TRBD1 (6 bases). The CDR3 is 14 residues long. From germline, CDR1 is MDHEN and CDR2 SYDVKM. V was trimmed by 5 bases and J by 9 bases, leaving 14 bases between them.

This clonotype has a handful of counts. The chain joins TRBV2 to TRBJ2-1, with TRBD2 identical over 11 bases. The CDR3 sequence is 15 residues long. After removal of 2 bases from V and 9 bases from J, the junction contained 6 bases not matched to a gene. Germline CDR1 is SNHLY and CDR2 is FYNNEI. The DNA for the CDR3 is TGTGCCAGCAGTGAAATTTTAGCGGGAGGGAGTGAGCAGTTCTTC. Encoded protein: CASSEILAGGSEQFF.

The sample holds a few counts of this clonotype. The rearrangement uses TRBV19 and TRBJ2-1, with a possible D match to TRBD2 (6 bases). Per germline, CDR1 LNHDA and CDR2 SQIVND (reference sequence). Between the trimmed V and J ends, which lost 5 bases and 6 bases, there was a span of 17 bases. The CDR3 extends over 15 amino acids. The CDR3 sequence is CASSPGGLAPNEQFF. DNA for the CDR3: TGTGCCAGTAGTCCCGGCGGGCTAGCGCCCAATGAGCAGTTCTTC. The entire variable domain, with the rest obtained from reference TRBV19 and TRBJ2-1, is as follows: DGGITQSPKYLFRKEGQNVTLSCEQNLNHDAMYWYRQDPGQGLRLIYYSQIVNDFQKGDIAEGYSVSREKKESFPLTVTSAQKNPTAFYLCASSPGGLAPNEQFFGPGTRLTVL.

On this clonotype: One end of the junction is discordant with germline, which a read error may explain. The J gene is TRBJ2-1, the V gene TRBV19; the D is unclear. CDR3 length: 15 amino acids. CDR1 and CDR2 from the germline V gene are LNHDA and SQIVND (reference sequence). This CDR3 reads CASSIGPATVNEQFF. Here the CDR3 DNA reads TGTGCTAGTAGTATAGGTCCCGCCACCGTCAATGAGCAGTTCTTC.

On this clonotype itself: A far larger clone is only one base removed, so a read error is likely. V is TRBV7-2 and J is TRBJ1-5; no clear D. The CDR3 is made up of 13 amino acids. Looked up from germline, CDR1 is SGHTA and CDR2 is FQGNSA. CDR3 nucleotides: TGTGCCGGCAGCTTAGGTGGCAATCAGCCCCAGCATTTT. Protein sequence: CAGSLGGNQPQHF.

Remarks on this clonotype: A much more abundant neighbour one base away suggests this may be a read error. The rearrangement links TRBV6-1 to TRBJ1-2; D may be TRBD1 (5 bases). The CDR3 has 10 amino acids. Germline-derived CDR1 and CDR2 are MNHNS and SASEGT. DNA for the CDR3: TGTGCCAGCAGTGGGAAGGGGATCCCTTTC. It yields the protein CASSGKGIPF.

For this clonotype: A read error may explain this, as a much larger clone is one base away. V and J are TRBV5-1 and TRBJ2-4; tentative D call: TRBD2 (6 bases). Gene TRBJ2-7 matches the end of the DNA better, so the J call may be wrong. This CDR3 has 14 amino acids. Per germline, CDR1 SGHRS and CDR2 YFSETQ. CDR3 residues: CVSSLEGIGYEQYF. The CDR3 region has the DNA TGCGTCAGCAGCTTGGAGGGGATAGGGTACGAGCAGTACTTC.

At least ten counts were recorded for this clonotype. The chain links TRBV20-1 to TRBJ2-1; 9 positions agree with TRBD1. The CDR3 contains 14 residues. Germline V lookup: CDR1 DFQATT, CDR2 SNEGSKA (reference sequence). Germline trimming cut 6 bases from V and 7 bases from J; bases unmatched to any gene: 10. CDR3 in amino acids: CSASPATGGNEQFF. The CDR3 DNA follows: TGCAGTGCCTCTCCGGCGACAGGGGGTAATGAGCAGTTCTTC.

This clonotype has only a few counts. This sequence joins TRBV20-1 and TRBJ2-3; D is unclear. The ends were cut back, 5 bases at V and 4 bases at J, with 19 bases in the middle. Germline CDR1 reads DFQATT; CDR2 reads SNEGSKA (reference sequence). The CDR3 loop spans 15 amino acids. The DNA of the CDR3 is TGCAGTGCTTACCCCCCGTCGGGCGGTTCAGATACGCAGTATTTT. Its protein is CSAYPPSGGSDTQYF.

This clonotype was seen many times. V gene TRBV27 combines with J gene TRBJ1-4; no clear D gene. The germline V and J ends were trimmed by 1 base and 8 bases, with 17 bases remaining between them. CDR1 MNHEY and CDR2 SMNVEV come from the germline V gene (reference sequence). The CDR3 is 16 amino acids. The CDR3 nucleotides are TGTGCCAGCAGTTTATTAGGTGGAGGACTGAGCGAAAAACTGTTTTTT. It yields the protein CASSLLGGGLSEKLFF.

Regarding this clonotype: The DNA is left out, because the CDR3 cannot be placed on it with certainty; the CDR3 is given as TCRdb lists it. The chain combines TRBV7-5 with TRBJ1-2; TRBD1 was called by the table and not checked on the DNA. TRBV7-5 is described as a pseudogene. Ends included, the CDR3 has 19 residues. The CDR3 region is CISVPGGDNEVGKTYGYTF.

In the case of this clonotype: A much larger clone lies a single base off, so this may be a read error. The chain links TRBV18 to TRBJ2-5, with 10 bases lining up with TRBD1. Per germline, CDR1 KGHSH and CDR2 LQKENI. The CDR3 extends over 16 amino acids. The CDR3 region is CTSSPTRDRGRETQYF. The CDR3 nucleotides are TGTACCAGCTCACCGACCCGGGACAGGGGTCGAGAGACCCAGTACTTC.

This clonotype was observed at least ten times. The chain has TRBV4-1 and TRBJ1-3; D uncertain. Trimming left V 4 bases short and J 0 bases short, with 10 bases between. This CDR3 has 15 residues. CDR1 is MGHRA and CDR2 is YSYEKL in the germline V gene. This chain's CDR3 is CASSLTQDSGNTIYF. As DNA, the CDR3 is TGCGCCAGCAGCCTGACACAAGACTCTGGAAACACCATATATTTT.

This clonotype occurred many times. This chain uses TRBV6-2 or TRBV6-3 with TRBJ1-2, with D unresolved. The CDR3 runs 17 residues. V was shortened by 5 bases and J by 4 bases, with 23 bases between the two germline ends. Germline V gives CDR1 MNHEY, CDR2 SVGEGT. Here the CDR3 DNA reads TGTGCCAGCAGTGCATCACCCTGCATCGGAAAGACCTATGGCTACACCTTC. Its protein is CASSASPCIGKTYGYTF.

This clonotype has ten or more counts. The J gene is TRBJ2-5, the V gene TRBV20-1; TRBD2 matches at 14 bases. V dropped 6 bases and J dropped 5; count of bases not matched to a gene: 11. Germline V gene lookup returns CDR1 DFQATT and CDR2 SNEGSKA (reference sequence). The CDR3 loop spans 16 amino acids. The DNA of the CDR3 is TGCAGTGCCTCACCGGGACTAGCGGGAGTAGAGGAGACCCAGTACTTC. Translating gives CSASPGLAGVEETQYF.